This T cell receptor beta chain was obtained from a study of blood T cell repertoires in COVID-19. Study as a whole: Acute-phase and convalescent COVID-19 samples originated in the United States, Italy and Spain. From T cells, B-cell-depleted T cells, or PBMCs came the material, which was cDNA or gDNA.

How the authors handled the data: From reference gene primer amplification, estimates of nucleated cell counts were derived. TCRdb's copy holds only in-frame clones and misses some; the assay was immunoSEQ multiplex PCR. For V, J and clone size, that table is used; D and trimming come from the DNA. The sample shows about 100,000 clones, about 89% of them seen only once. The V gene lost 3 bases and the J gene lost 7 bases, with 12 bases spanning the gap. This CDR3 has 14 amino acids. Germline CDR1 and CDR2: MRHNA and SNTAGT. Sequencing was carried out using peripheral blood. The chain is built from TRBV6-4 and TRBJ2-2; the D gene is possibly TRBD1 (6 bases). This sequence was found in a human donor in a cohort sampled during active COVID-19. The CDR3 region is CASSESTGHGELFF. CDR3 DNA sequence: TGTGCCAGCAGTGAATCCACAGGGCACGGGGAGCTGTTTTTT.